Each of the 21 T cell receptor beta chains below was sequenced from the same sample in a study of shared clonotypes between healthy human individuals. Data came from immunoSEQ multiplex PCR; TCRdb stores just in-frame clones and leaves some out. This table holds just over 2,000,000 clones, about 95% found once. Sequencing was performed on naive CD4+ T cells sorted from blood. This sample's subset: CD45RA+ positively selected. These receptors all stem from a man in his late teens or twenties in good health.

The gene calls are TRBV9 and TRBJ1-3; TRBD1 matches at 7 bases. CDR1 is SGDLS, CDR2 YYNGEE, per germline. The CDR3 is 18 residues long. With V trimmed by 3 bases and J by 0 bases, 12 bases remained unmatched. The CDR3 is CASSASGTAALSGNTIYF. The CDR3 bases are TGTGCCAGCAGCGCCTCCGGGACAGCGGCCCTCTCTGGAAACACCATATATTTT.

The J gene is TRBJ2-5, the V gene TRBV10-3; 7 bases agree with TRBD1. The CDR3 length is 17 residues. J lost 5 bases, V lost 0 bases, and 12 bases had no gene match. Germline assignment: CDR1 ENHRY and CDR2 SYGVKD. CDR3: CAISESRGLPVGETQYF. In nucleotides, the CDR3 is TGTGCCATCAGTGAGTCGAGGGGGCTACCGGTGGGGGAGACCCAGTACTTC.

The V and J genes are TRBV19 and TRBJ2-2; D is perhaps TRBD1 or TRBD2 (6 bases each). The CDR3 has 16 amino acids. CDR1 and CDR2 from the germline V gene are LNHDA and SQIVND (reference sequence). The V end was cut by 7 bases, the J end by 7 bases, with 22 bases between. Here the CDR3 reads CASTLYAAEGGGELFF. In DNA, the CDR3 is TGTGCCAGTACTTTGTACGCGGCCGAGGGGGGCGGGGAGCTGTTTTTT.

V usage is TRBV5-1 and J usage is TRBJ2-7; TRBD1 is a possible D gene (7 bases). The CDR3 is 14 residues long. Germline-derived CDR1 and CDR2 are SGHRS and YFSETQ. Between the trimmed V and J ends, which lost 2 bases and 3 bases, there was a span of 12 bases. The CDR3 spells CASSFGGQNYEQYF. For the CDR3, the DNA is TGCGCCAGCAGCTTCGGGGGACAGAACTACGAGCAGTACTTC. The variable domain in full, completed from reference TRBV5-1 and TRBJ2-7, reads KAGVTQTPRYLIKTRGQQVTLSCSPISGHRSVSWYQQTPGQGLQFLFEYFSETQRNKGNFPGRFSGRQFSNSRSEMNVSTLELGDSALYLCASSFGGQNYEQYFGPGTRLTVT.

CDR3 amino acids: CASSRTTDTQYF. In DNA form, the CDR3 reads TGTGCCAGCAGTAGGACCACAGATACGCAGTATTTT. The rearrangement links TRBV18 to TRBJ2-3; D call uncertain. The CDR3 totals 12 residues. The germline V gene encodes CDR1 KGHSH and CDR2 LQKENI. V was clipped by 8 bases and J by 2 bases, with 8 bases between them.

In the case of this clone: Relative to the germline gene, one junction end is altered; a read error may explain this. The chain joins TRBV10-3 to TRBJ2-3; D is possibly TRBD2 (5 bases). CDR3 length equals 16 residues. Germline assignment: CDR1 ENHRY and CDR2 SYGVKD. The chain's CDR3 is CAISEEGGPRTYTQYF. The CDR3 DNA is TGTGCCATCAGTGAGGAGGGTGGACCGCGCACATATACGCAGTATTTT.

The chain couples TRBV7-2 to TRBJ1-1; perhaps TRBD1 as D (5 bases). V was shortened by 3 bases and J by 0 bases, with 14 bases between the two germline ends. The CDR3 has 16 residues. Germline V gene lookup returns CDR1 SGHTA and CDR2 FQGNSA. The CDR3 bases are TGTGCCAGCAGCTTTCCGGGGACGAGGCTGAACACTGAAGCTTTCTTT. It specifies CASSFPGTRLNTEAFF.

A word on this clone: This specimen includes other DNA sequences encoding the same CDR3. The chain combines TRBV2 with TRBJ1-2; no clear D gene. Germline V gives CDR1 SNHLY, CDR2 FYNNEI. Deletions cut 2 bases from V and 4 bases from J, with 5 bases between. The CDR3 spans 12 residues. The CDR3 coding sequence is TGTGCCAGCAGTGAACGAGGCTATGGCTACACCTTC. Translation: CASSERGYGYTF.

The CDR3 region has the DNA TGCGCCAGTTCTTCCGCGGGGCCTAGCGAAGCTTTCTTT. It specifies CASSSAGPSEAFF. V gene TRBV10-1 combines with J gene TRBJ1-1, with a weak D call TRBD1 (5 bases). CDR1 is WNHNN and CDR2 is SYGVQD in the germline V gene (reference sequence). V was trimmed by 9 bases and J by 8 bases, leaving 19 bases between them. There are 13 residues in the CDR3.

Regarding this clone: This CDR3 is also generated by other DNA sequences in the sample. The J gene is TRBJ1-4, the V gene TRBV4-1; possibly TRBD1 for D (6 bases). V lost 0 bases to trimming and J lost 8 bases, with 13 bases between them. This CDR3 is 15 amino acids long. The germline V gene encodes CDR1 MGHRA and CDR2 YSYEKL. This CDR3 reads CASSQEGRGGEKLFF. CDR3 DNA: TGCGCCAGCAGCCAAGAGGGCAGGGGAGGAGAAAAACTGTTTTTT.

V gene TRBV25-1 combines with J gene TRBJ1-4; TRBD1 might be the D (6 bases). Trimming shortened V by 1 base and J by 7 bases, and 16 bases separated the two germline ends. The CDR3 spans 16 residues. CDR1 and CDR2 (germline): MGHDK, SYGVNS. CDR3 region: CASSESRGLDTEKLFF. The CDR3 nucleotides read TGTGCCAGCAGTGAATCTAGGGGGTTGGATACTGAAAAACTGTTTTTT.

This sequence joins TRBV7-2 and TRBJ1-6; 7 bases are shared with TRBD1. CDR3 length: 14 residues. The trim removed 7 bases at V and 4 bases at J, leaving 4 bases unmatched. The germline V gene has CDR1 SGHTA and CDR2 FQGNSA. In DNA, the CDR3 is TGTGCCAGCACCTGGGACAGATATAATTCACCCCTCCACTTT. Amino acid sequence: CASTWDRYNSPLHF.

This clone was observed once. The chain carries TRBV2 and TRBJ2-2; tentative D call: TRBD2 (5 bases). Trimming stripped 0 bases from V and 5 bases from J, with 13 bases between. Germline CDR1 and CDR2: SNHLY and FYNNEI. The CDR3 runs 16 residues. The CDR3 loop is CASSEALPRETGELFF. In nucleotides, the CDR3 is TGTGCCAGCAGTGAAGCGCTTCCGAGGGAAACCGGGGAGCTGTTTTTT. The entire variable domain, with the rest obtained from reference TRBV2 and TRBJ2-2, is as follows: EPEVTQTPSHQVTQMGQEVILRCVPISNHLYFYWYRQILGQKVEFLVSFYNNEISEKSEIFDDQFSVERPDGSNFTLKIRSTKLEDSAMYFCASSEALPRETGELFFGEGSRLTVL.

The chain is built from TRBV6-1 and TRBJ2-1, with 10 bases identical to TRBD1. The germline V gene has CDR1 MNHNS and CDR2 SASEGT. This CDR3 spans 14 amino acids. After removal of 8 bases from V and 3 bases from J, the junction contained 4 bases not matched to a gene. The CDR3 reads CASSWTGGYNEQFF. CDR3 DNA sequence: TGTGCCAGCTCATGGACAGGGGGCTACAATGAGCAGTTCTTC.

This clone was observed once. V gene TRBV7-2 combines with J gene TRBJ2-1; 9 bases are shared with TRBD2. V trimming: 5 bases; J trimming: 8 bases; junction bases outside the gene matches: 13. There are 16 residues in the CDR3. The germline V gene encodes CDR1 SGHTA and CDR2 FQGNSA. CDR3 coding DNA: TGTGCCAGCAGCAACGAGATAGCGGGAGTATCGCATGAGCAGTTCTTC. It codes for CASSNEIAGVSHEQFF.

The chain carries TRBV5-1 and TRBJ2-5; 7 bases line up with TRBD1. This CDR3 has 15 residues. CDR1 and CDR2 (germline): SGHRS, YFSETQ. The junction had 8 bases not matched to a gene; V was cut back by 3 bases and J by 3 bases. The CDR3: CASSSVQDREETQYF. The CDR3 DNA sequence: TGCGCCAGCAGCTCAGTTCAAGACAGGGAAGAGACCCAGTACTTC. The full variable domain, completed using reference TRBV5-1 and TRBJ2-5, is KAGVTQTPRYLIKTRGQQVTLSCSPISGHRSVSWYQQTPGQGLQFLFEYFSETQRNKGNFPGRFSGRQFSNSRSEMNVSTLELGDSALYLCASSSVQDREETQYFGPGTRLLVL.

The CDR3 loop reads CASSLDSPGNTEAFF. The CDR3 DNA is TGCGCCAGCAGCTTGGATTCCCCAGGGAACACTGAAGCTTTCTTT. V and J are TRBV5-1 and TRBJ1-1, with unresolved D. Germline-derived CDR1 and CDR2 are SGHRS and YFSETQ. The CDR3 totals 15 residues. Trimming took 0 bases from V and 1 from J, leaving 10 bases between them.

On this clone: Other nucleotide sequences from this sample produce the same CDR3. This chain joins TRBV9 and TRBJ1-1; D is ambiguous. Trimming shortened V by 2 bases and J by 1 base, and 9 bases separated the two germline ends. The CDR3 loop spans 14 amino acids. Germline V gene data show CDR1 as SGDLS and CDR2 as YYNGEE. CDR3 protein: CASSVDGSNTEAFF. For the CDR3, the DNA is TGTGCCAGCAGCGTTGACGGGTCGAACACTGAAGCTTTCTTT.

Of note for this clone: The sample carries other DNA sequences with the same CDR3. This chain uses TRBV4-1 with TRBJ1-2, with D unresolved. This CDR3 region has 13 residues. The germline V and J ends were trimmed by 2 bases and 4 bases, with 8 bases remaining between them. CDR1 is MGHRA, CDR2 YSYEKL, per germline. The DNA of the CDR3 is TGCGCCAGCAGCCAAACGGGCCTCTATGGCTACACCTTC. It encodes CASSQTGLYGYTF.

The chain combines TRBV4-1 with TRBJ1-3; D is unclear. Germline CDR1 MGHRA, CDR2 YSYEKL. Trimming left V 0 bases short and J 0 bases short, with 9 bases between. The CDR3 length is 16 residues. CDR3 region: CASSQDPGISGNTIYF. The CDR3 DNA reads as TGCGCCAGCAGCCAAGATCCGGGGATCTCTGGAAACACCATATATTTT.

This chain uses TRBV6-5 with TRBJ2-5; D is ambiguous. Trimming pared 8 bases from V and 4 bases from J, leaving 11 bases between. Germline V gene data show CDR1 as MNHEY and CDR2 as SVGAGI. The CDR3 totals 12 residues. The CDR3 DNA reads as TGTGCCAGCGGATACCTCCGAGAGACCCAGTACTTC. Translation gives CASGYLRETQYF.